These 2 T cell receptor beta chains originate from one sample sequenced in a study of vaccination effects on CD4 cells after COVID-19. These TCRs are of unknown antigen specificity. This table comes from immunoSEQ multiplex PCR, and its TCRdb copy is limited to in-frame clones, with some not included. The sample records under 75,000 clones, 75% to 90% being singletons. Sequencing in the ViraFEST assay came after antigen-specific CD4+ T cells had been expanded with viral peptide pools, which were used to stimulate PBMC. Following a roughly 9-day culture, CD4+ T cells were purified. Previously uninfected by SARS-CoV-2, the vaccine recipients also showed negative nucleocapsid antibodies. The sequencing used CD4+ T cells from PBMCs cultured with SARS-CoV-2 spike peptides, collected before COVID-19 vaccination. These receptors came from a human donor who received a COVID-19 vaccine.

The V gene is TRBV5-8, the J gene TRBJ2-1; weak D call: TRBD2 (6 bases). V lost 0 bases and J lost 3, with 10 bases in between. Per germline, CDR1 SGHTS and CDR2 YDEGEE. The CDR3 contains 15 residues. CDR3: CASSLAATSYNEQFF. The CDR3 DNA reads as TGTGCCAGCAGCTTGGCCGCGACTAGCTACAATGAGCAGTTCTTC.

The chain combines TRBV3-1 (or the pseudogene TRBV3-2) with TRBJ2-3; 10 positions agree with TRBD2. J lost 6 bases, V lost 2 bases, and 8 bases had no gene match. Germline V gene lookup returns CDR1 LGHDT and CDR2 YNNKEL (reference sequence). There are 16 residues in the CDR3. The CDR3 loop is CASSQPSSGGMDTQYF. The DNA for the CDR3 is TGTGCCAGCAGCCAACCATCTAGCGGGGGTATGGATACGCAGTATTTT.